The rows below give T cell receptor beta chains drawn from one sample of a study of identical twins. TCRdb called the 5' RACE reads again in MiXCR, with one record for every CDR3 protein. The sample has 1.5 million or so distinct CDR3 sequences, about 32% seen once. Source material: cord blood. The receptors derive from a newborn girl in good health. Each CDR3 is given with its conserved first and last residue. A D gene is named only where the DNA matches it firmly. Clone size is given for some rows only: seen once, a few or many times, or a class if the clone is expanded.

abundance	v_gene	j_gene	d_gene	CDR3aa	CDR3nt
once	TRBV9	TRBJ1-6	NA	CASRGVSDSPLHF	TGTGCCAGCAGAGGGGTTTCGGACTCACCCCTCCACTTT
NA	TRBV24-1	TRBJ2-7	NA	CATSDPGTGGSEQYF	TGTGCCACCAGTGACCCTGGGACAGGCGGGAGCGAGCAGTACTTC
many	TRBV12-3/TRBV12-4	TRBJ2-6	NA	CASSDNSGANVLTF	TGTGCCAGCAGTGACAACTCTGGGGCCAACGTCCTGACTTTC
NA	TRBV12-3/TRBV12-4	TRBJ1-2	NA	CAAQRDFYGYTF	TGTGCCGCTCAGAGGGACTTCTATGGCTACACCTTC
few	TRBV10-3	TRBJ1-2	NA	CASLPDRNYGYTF	TGTGCCAGCTTACCAGACCGCAACTATGGCTACACCTTC
few	TRBV12-3/TRBV12-4	TRBJ1-2	NA	CASSLGAIGGYTF	TGTGCCAGCAGTCTCGGCGCTATAGGTGGCTACACCTTC
NA	TRBV20-1	TRBJ2-7	NA	CSARVLGAGNTYEQYF	TGCAGTGCTAGGGTTTTGGGGGCAGGGAATACCTACGAGCAGTACTTC
NA	TRBV15	TRBJ1-3	TRBD1	CATSKLQGAGNTIYF	TGTGCCACCAGCAAATTACAGGGGGCTGGAAACACCATATATTTT
few	TRBV7-2	TRBJ1-4	TRBD1	CASSLYTGGGEKLFF	TGTGCCAGCAGCTTATATACAGGGGGAGGTGAAAAACTGTTTTTT
NA	TRBV19	TRBJ2-1	TRBD2	CASSGTSGSREFF	TGTGCCAGTAGCGGGACTAGCGGGAGTCGCGAGTTCTTC
NA	TRBV20-1	TRBJ2-7	TRBD2	CSAPLAGGRYEQYF	TGCAGTGCGCCGCTAGCGGGGGGGCGGTACGAGCAGTACTTC
NA	TRBV12-3/TRBV12-4	TRBJ2-2	NA	CASRRGLLETGELFF	TGTGCCAGCAGGCGAGGACTTCTCGAAACCGGGGAGCTGTTTTTT
few	TRBV11-2	TRBJ2-7	TRBD1	CASSLVSGGRYEQYF	TGTGCCAGCAGCTTAGTCTCAGGGGGCAGGTACGAGCAGTACTTC
NA	TRBV20-1	TRBJ2-7	TRBD1	CSARIFRDRSYEQYF	TGCAGTGCTAGAATCTTCCGGGACAGGTCCTACGAGCAGTACTTC
NA	TRBV5-1	TRBJ2-5	TRBD2	CASTLAPGLARETQYF	TGCGCCAGCACCTTGGCCCCGGGACTAGCGCGGGAGACCCAGTACTTC